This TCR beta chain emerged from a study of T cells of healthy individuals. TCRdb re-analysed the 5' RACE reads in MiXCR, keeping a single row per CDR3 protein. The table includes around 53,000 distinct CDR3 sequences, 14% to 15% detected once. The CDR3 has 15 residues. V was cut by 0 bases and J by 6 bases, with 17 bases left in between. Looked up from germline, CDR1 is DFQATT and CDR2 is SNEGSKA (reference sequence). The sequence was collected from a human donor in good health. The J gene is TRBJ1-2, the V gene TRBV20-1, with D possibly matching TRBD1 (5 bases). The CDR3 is CSARDRSVGLNGYTF. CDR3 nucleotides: TGCAGTGCTAGAGATCGAAGCGTGGGGCTAAATGGCTACACCTTC.